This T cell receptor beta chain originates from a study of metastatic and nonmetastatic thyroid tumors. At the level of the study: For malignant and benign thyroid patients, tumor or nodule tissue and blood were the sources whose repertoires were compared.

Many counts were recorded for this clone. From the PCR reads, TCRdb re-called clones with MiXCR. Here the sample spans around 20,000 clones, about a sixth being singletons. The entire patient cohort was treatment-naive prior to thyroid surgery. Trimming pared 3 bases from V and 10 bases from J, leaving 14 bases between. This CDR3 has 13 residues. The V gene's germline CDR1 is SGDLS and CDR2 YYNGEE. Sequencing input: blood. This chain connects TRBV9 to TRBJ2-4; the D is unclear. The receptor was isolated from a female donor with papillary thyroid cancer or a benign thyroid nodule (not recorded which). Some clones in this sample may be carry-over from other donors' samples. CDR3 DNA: TGTGCCAGCAGCGGAAGTCGGTGGGATATTCAGTACTTC. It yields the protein CASSGSRWDIQYF. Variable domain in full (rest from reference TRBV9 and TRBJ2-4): DSGVTQTPKHLITATGQRVTLRCSPRSGDLSVYWYQQSLDQGLQFLIQYYNGEERAKGNILERFSAQQFPDLHSELNLSSLELGDSALYFCASSGSRWDIQYFGAGTRLSVL.